These 26 T cell receptor beta chains were sequenced from one sample in a study of shared clonotypes between healthy human individuals. Here immunoSEQ multiplex PCR was the method, and the copy in TCRdb shows in-frame clones only, minus some. Among approximately 1,500,000 clones listed, around 97% were seen once. Sequences were obtained from naive CD4+ T cells sorted from blood. The sample's subset: CD45RA+ positively selected. These receptor sequences come from a man aged 30 to 45 in good health.

This clone was found a few times. The rearrangement links TRBV7-2 to TRBJ1-1, with TRBD1 as a possible D gene (6 bases). This CDR3 region has 15 residues. The germline gives CDR1 SGHTA, CDR2 FQGNSA. V lost 2 bases and J lost 8, with 18 bases in between. CDR3 region: CASSLRSGQHIEAFF. The DNA for the CDR3 is TGTGCCAGCAGCTTAAGGTCAGGACAGCACATAGAAGCTTTCTTT.

The rearrangement uses TRBV4-1 and TRBJ1-1; tentatively, D is TRBD1 (6 bases). Germline loops: CDR1 MGHRA, CDR2 YSYEKL. The CDR3 is 15 amino acids. V shed 0 bases and J shed 4 bases, with 12 bases lying between them. CDR3 region: CASSQDTGHPTEAFF. The CDR3 bases are TGCGCCAGCAGCCAAGACACAGGGCATCCCACTGAAGCTTTCTTT.

To note about this clone: The germline gene is not matched at one end of the junction; a read error may be the cause. The chain couples TRBV12-5 to TRBJ2-6; no definite D call. The CDR3 loop spans 11 amino acids. Germline V lookup: CDR1 LGHNT, CDR2 FRNRAP. The CDR3 loop is CASGLSGPQAF. CDR3 nucleotides: TGTGCTAGTGGCTTAAGTGGGCCCCAGGCTTTC.

The rearrangement joins TRBV7-6 to TRBJ2-7; 14 bases match TRBD2. The CDR3 has 19 amino acids. Germline CDR1 is SGHVS and CDR2 is FNYEAQ. After removal of 1 base from V and 7 bases from J, the junction contained 15 bases not matched to a gene. As DNA, the CDR3 is TGTGCCAGCAGCTTAGGCGGGACTAGCGGGAGTTGGCCTGGGGGGGAGCAGTACTTC. Protein product: CASSLGGTSGSWPGGEQYF.

The rearrangement uses TRBV11-3 and TRBJ1-1, with no clear D. The CDR3 is 12 residues long. Germline-derived CDR1 and CDR2 are SGHNT and YENEEA. Trimming cost V 3 bases and J 7 bases, with 9 bases left between them. As DNA, the CDR3 is TGTGCCAGCAGCTTGTCGGTGGGTGAAGCTTTCTTT. Translated, it gives CASSLSVGEAFF.

This chain links TRBV13 with TRBJ2-2; D unclear. Germline loops: CDR1 PRHDT, CDR2 FYEKMQ (reference sequence). The CDR3 extends over 16 amino acids. V was cut by 7 bases and J by 3 bases, with 18 bases left in between. The CDR3 region has the DNA TGTGCCAGCACCATTGAAGGTGGGGTGGACACCGGGGAGCTGTTTTTT. Its translation is CASTIEGGVDTGELFF. Supplemented by reference TRBV13 and TRBJ2-2, the full variable domain reads AAGVIQSPRHLIKEKRETATLKCYPIPRHDTVYWYQQGPGQDPQFLISFYEKMQSDKGSIPDRFSAQQFSDYHSELNMSSLELGDSALYFCASTIEGGVDTGELFFGEGSRLTVL.

This sequence joins TRBV30 and TRBJ1-2; D is unclear. CDR3 size: 13 residues. The germline V and J ends were trimmed by 3 bases and 2 bases, with 10 bases remaining between them. Germline CDR1 is GTSNPN and CDR2 is SVGIG (reference sequence). The DNA of the CDR3 is TGTGCCTGGAGGCCAGATCAAAACTATGGCTACACCTTC. This codes for CAWRPDQNYGYTF. Full variable domain (rest looked up from reference TRBV30 and TRBJ1-2): SQTIHQWPATLVQPVGSPLSLECTVEGTSNPNLYWYRQAAGRGLQLLFYSVGIGQISSEVPQNLSASRPQDRQFILSSKKLLLSDSGFYLCAWRPDQNYGYTFGSGTRLTVV.

This clone was picked up a small number of times. The chain employs TRBV18 and TRBJ1-5, with TRBD1 matching 7 bases. V shed 0 bases and J 4 bases; nucleotides not matched to a gene: 6. CDR3 length: 16 residues. Germline V CDR1 and CDR2: KGHSH, LQKENI. This chain's CDR3 is CASSPPGGRLNQPQHF. The CDR3 DNA sequence: TGTGCCAGCTCACCACCAGGGGGCCGTCTTAATCAGCCCCAGCATTTT.

This chain connects TRBV9 to TRBJ2-3; D perhaps matches TRBD2 (5 bases). V dropped 2 bases and J dropped 2 bases, with 15 bases sitting between them. There are 16 residues in the CDR3. In germline, CDR1 is SGDLS, CDR2 YYNGEE. CDR3 in amino acids: CASSVGDTRNTDTQYF. The CDR3 nucleotides are TGTGCCAGCAGCGTGGGAGACACAAGGAACACAGATACGCAGTATTTT.

As to this clone: Since a much larger clone is just one base distant, this may be a read error. This chain links TRBV7-8 with TRBJ2-5; D call uncertain. The CDR3 extends over 11 amino acids. Looked up from germline, CDR1 is SGHVS and CDR2 is FQNEAQ. V lost 5 bases and J lost 3, with 4 bases in between. Here the CDR3 reads CASSIEETQYF. For the CDR3, the DNA is TGTGCCAGCAGCATAGAAGAGACCCAGTACTTC.

In this sample, this clone turned up once. The V gene is TRBV5-4, the J gene TRBJ2-6, with D tentatively TRBD1 (6 bases). The CDR3 spans 17 residues. Germline CDR1 reads SGHNT; CDR2 reads YYREEE (reference sequence). Trimming took off 2 bases at V and 3 bases at J, with 15 bases between the two ends. This chain's CDR3 is CASSFRQGMGGANVLTF. Written as DNA, the CDR3 is TGTGCCAGCAGCTTTAGGCAGGGGATGGGTGGGGCCAACGTCCTGACTTTC.

The chain recombines TRBV18 with TRBJ2-1, with D unresolved. Germline assignment: CDR1 KGHSH and CDR2 LQKENI. CDR3 length: 16 residues. The V gene lost 2 bases and the J gene lost 5 bases, with 16 bases spanning the gap. CDR3 in amino acids: CASSPNQWSGDNEQFF. In DNA form, the CDR3 reads TGTGCCAGCTCACCAAATCAGTGGTCCGGAGACAATGAGCAGTTCTTC.

The chain carries TRBV29-1 and TRBJ2-4; TRBD1 matches at 8 bases. This CDR3 region has 13 residues. Trimming at V came to 4 bases and at J to 6 bases, leaving 5 bases not matched to a gene. The germline V gene has CDR1 SQVTM and CDR2 ANQGSEA. The CDR3 nucleotides are TGCAGCGTTGCCGGACAGGGTGCAAACATTCAGTACTTC. Protein product: CSVAGQGANIQYF.

This clone appeared once. The chain has TRBV5-6 and TRBJ2-5, with TRBD2 matching over 10 bases. The CDR3 loop spans 15 amino acids. J lost 4 bases, V lost 1 base, and 4 bases had no gene match. Germline V CDR1 and CDR2: SGHDT, YYEEEE. The CDR3 nucleotides read TGTGCCAGCAGCTTGAGCGGGAGGGATGCAGAGACCCAGTACTTC. This sequence encodes CASSLSGRDAETQYF.

This chain connects TRBV6-5 to TRBJ2-1; D remains ambiguous. The ends were cut back, 7 bases at V and 0 bases at J, with 13 bases in the middle. Germline loops: CDR1 MNHEY, CDR2 SVGAGI. The CDR3 contains 15 residues. CDR3: CASTRSAFSYNEQFF. The CDR3 DNA reads as TGTGCCAGCACCCGTTCGGCGTTCTCCTACAATGAGCAGTTCTTC.

The rearrangement links TRBV18 to TRBJ2-5, with 7 bases that match TRBD1. The CDR3 has 18 residues. V dropped 3 bases and J dropped 3; count of bases not matched to a gene: 16. Germline V lookup: CDR1 KGHSH, CDR2 LQKENI. CDR3 DNA: TGTGCCAGCTCACCCGTTAAGGGGGCTCGACGAGCGAAAGAGACCCAGTACTTC. It yields the protein CASSPVKGARRAKETQYF.

The chain couples TRBV6-4 to TRBJ2-6; 12 bases match TRBD2. The CDR3 has 18 residues. V lost 4 bases to trimming and J lost 2 bases; unmatched junction nucleotides: 6. Looked up from germline, CDR1 is MRHNA and CDR2 is SNTAGT. CDR3: CASSVEGLAGTGANVLTF. The CDR3 region has the DNA TGTGCCAGCAGTGTCGAGGGACTAGCGGGTACTGGGGCCAACGTCCTGACTTTC.

The chain recombines TRBV5-6 with TRBJ2-3; 8 positions agree with TRBD1. The germline V gene has CDR1 SGHDT and CDR2 YYEEEE. There are 15 residues in the CDR3. V shed 2 bases, J shed 1 base, and the junction held 3 bases outside the gene matches. Here the CDR3 DNA reads TGTGCCAGCAGCTTTACGGGACAGGGCACAGATACGCAGTATTTT. It translates to CASSFTGQGTDTQYF.

Points on this clone: This same CDR3 is encoded by further DNA sequences in the sample. The rearrangement links TRBV2 to TRBJ2-2, with D tentatively TRBD1 (5 bases). The CDR3 consists of 14 residues. V dropped 4 bases and J dropped 1 base, with 7 bases sitting between them. Germline assignment: CDR1 SNHLY and CDR2 FYNNEI. CDR3 region: CASSATVNTGELFF. CDR3 DNA sequence: TGTGCCAGCAGTGCGACAGTGAACACCGGGGAGCTGTTTTTT.

The CDR3 region is CASSLPGGGEYTEAFF. CDR3 in DNA: TGCGCCAGCAGCCTGCCTGGGGGTGGGGAGTACACTGAAGCTTTCTTT. The rearrangement joins TRBV5-1 to TRBJ1-1; tentatively, D is TRBD1 (5 bases). Deletions cut 4 bases from V and 3 bases from J, with 19 bases between. Per the germline V gene, CDR1 is SGHRS and CDR2 is YFSETQ. CDR3 length: 16 residues.

This clone was detected once. This rearrangement joins TRBV9 to TRBJ1-1; unclear D gene. Trimming removed 2 bases from V and 1 base from J, with 12 bases in between. The CDR3 has 15 amino acids. Per the germline V gene, CDR1 is SGDLS and CDR2 is YYNGEE. The CDR3 nucleotides read TGTGCCAGCAGCGTGATCAGCAACTCGAACACTGAAGCTTTCTTT. Translated, it gives CASSVISNSNTEAFF.

V usage is TRBV18 and J usage is TRBJ2-1; tentative D call: TRBD1 (6 bases). V lost 2 bases to trimming and J lost 0 bases, with 23 bases between them. Germline values: CDR1 KGHSH, CDR2 LQKENI. The CDR3 contains 20 residues. The CDR3, as DNA: TGTGCCAGCTCACCAGGTTTGGACAGAACAGAATGGAGCTCCTACAATGAGCAGTTCTTC. It yields the protein CASSPGLDRTEWSSYNEQFF.

This chain joins TRBV5-1 and TRBJ1-1; 9 bases are a match to TRBD1. The V gene's germline CDR1 is SGHRS and CDR2 YFSETQ. The CDR3 spans 14 residues. V lost 5 bases to trimming and J lost 4 bases; unmatched junction nucleotides: 6. CDR3 sequence: CASRQQGATTEAFF. DNA for the CDR3: TGCGCCAGCAGACAACAGGGGGCGACCACTGAAGCTTTCTTT.

This chain joins TRBV18 and TRBJ2-5, with 7 bases lining up with TRBD2. With 5 bases clipped from V and 5 bases from J, the junction kept 5 bases outside the gene matches. There are 13 residues in the CDR3. Germline V gene sequence: CDR1 KGHSH, CDR2 LQKENI. CDR3 sequence reads: CASSNFGGETQYF. The DNA for the CDR3 is TGTGCCAGCTCAAACTTCGGGGGGGAGACCCAGTACTTC. Full variable domain (outside the CDR3, taken from reference TRBV18 and TRBJ2-5): NAGVMQNPRHLVRRRGQEARLRCSPMKGHSHVYWYRQLPEEGLKFMVYLQKENIIDESGMPKERFSAEFPKEGPSILRIQQVVRGDSAAYFCASSNFGGETQYFGPGTRLLVL.

The chain combines TRBV29-1 with TRBJ2-7; a weak D match, TRBD2 (7 bases). CDR1 SQVTM and CDR2 ANQGSEA come from the germline V gene. CDR3 length: 14 residues. The V and J ends lost 0 bases and 8 bases respectively, with 17 bases between them. CDR3 sequence reads: CSVEDRGRGGQQYF. CDR3 sequence (DNA): TGCAGCGTTGAAGATCGGGGGAGGGGGGGTCAGCAGTACTTC.

The chain combines TRBV27 with TRBJ2-1; TRBD1 is a possible D gene (6 bases). With 4 bases removed from V and 2 bases from J, the gap between germline ends came to 12 bases. Germline V gene lookup returns CDR1 MNHEY and CDR2 SMNVEV (reference sequence). CDR3 length equals 15 residues. This CDR3 reads CASSSRAGAYNEQFF. As DNA, the CDR3 is TGTGCCAGCAGTTCCCGGGCAGGGGCCTACAATGAGCAGTTCTTC.